Below, 19 T cell receptor beta chains from the same sample are listed, as sequenced in a study of early T cells in non-severe SARS-CoV-2 infection. TCRdb reprocessed the 5' RACE reads with MiXCR, giving one entry per CDR3 protein. The table shows approximately 29,000 distinct CDR3 sequences, with about 5% occurring only once. Material: whole blood. The receptors here all came from an adult who was a healthcare worker with PCR-confirmed SARS-CoV-2 infection or an uninfected control (not recorded which).

The chain has TRBV19 and TRBJ1-1; 8 bases align to TRBD1. The J segment lost 7 bases and the V segment lost 6 bases, leaving 13 bases of the junction unmatched. Looked up from germline, CDR1 is LNHDA and CDR2 is SQIVND (reference sequence). The CDR3 contains 15 residues. Here the CDR3 reads CASSQQGGNAGEAFF. The CDR3 nucleotides read TGTGCCAGTAGCCAACAGGGGGGGAATGCAGGTGAAGCTTTCTTT.

This clonotype was found many times. V gene TRBV10-3 combines with J gene TRBJ2-7; 8 nucleotides agree with TRBD2. Germline values: CDR1 ENHRY, CDR2 SYGVKD. After removal of 11 bases from V and 1 base from J, the junction contained 22 bases not matched to a gene. This CDR3 contains 18 residues. CDR3 sequence: CAPREGAFGTSSSYEQYF. The DNA of the CDR3 is TGTGCCCCCAGGGAAGGGGCCTTCGGGACTAGTAGTTCCTACGAGCAGTACTTC.

At least ten counts were recorded for this clonotype. The chain recombines TRBV7-9 with TRBJ1-4; the match to TRBD1 covers 10 bases. This CDR3 spans 14 amino acids. The junction had 2 bases not matched to a gene; V was cut back by 5 bases and J by 5 bases. Germline CDR1 and CDR2: SEHNR and FQNEAQ (reference sequence). CDR3 sequence reads: CASSTGQGNEKLFF. The CDR3 nucleotides read TGTGCCAGCAGCACGGGACAGGGGAATGAAAAACTGTTTTTT.

In its sample, this clonotype was seen many times. The chain carries TRBV2 and TRBJ2-3; D not certain. Germline CDR1 SNHLY, CDR2 FYNNEI. The length of the CDR3 is 15 residues. The germline V and J ends were trimmed by 2 bases and 4 bases, with 13 bases remaining between them. CDR3 DNA sequence: TGTGCCAGCAGTGAAAGGGCAGCCCAGGCAGATACGCAGTATTTT. Translated: CASSERAAQADTQYF.

The rearrangement uses TRBV28 and TRBJ1-1; D not certain. Deletions cut 5 bases from V and 0 bases from J, with 13 bases between. Germline V gene data show CDR1 as MDHEN and CDR2 as SYDVKM. The CDR3 is 15 amino acids. The CDR3 DNA reads as TGTGCCAGCAGTCAGAGGGCCATTATGAACACTGAAGCTTTCTTT. Translating it yields CASSQRAIMNTEAFF.

At least ten counts were recorded for this clonotype. This sequence joins TRBV9 and TRBJ2-1, with TRBD2 matching over 8 bases. The junction had 3 bases not matched to a gene; V was cut back by 4 bases and J by 0 bases. This CDR3 has 15 amino acids. The V gene's germline CDR1 is SGDLS and CDR2 YYNGEE. The CDR3 DNA follows: TGTGCCAGCAGCACCGGGACTAGCTCCTACAATGAGCAGTTCTTC. This sequence encodes CASSTGTSSYNEQFF.

Many counts were recorded for this clonotype. The V gene is TRBV29-1, the J gene TRBJ2-6; 8 bases fit TRBD1. CDR3 length: 15 amino acids. Looked up from germline, CDR1 is SQVTM and CDR2 is ANQGSEA. V shed 4 bases and J 2 bases; nucleotides not matched to a gene: 4. CDR3 sequence: CSVGTGRAGANVLTF. CDR3 DNA sequence: TGCAGCGTTGGGACAGGGCGAGCTGGGGCCAACGTCCTGACTTTC.

This clonotype was counted many times. This rearrangement joins TRBV7-6 to TRBJ2-5, with 11 bases that match TRBD2. Germline lookup yields CDR1 SGHVS and CDR2 FNYEAQ. The length of the CDR3 is 15 residues. Trimming took 5 bases from V and 2 from J; bases not matched to a gene: 4. This CDR3 reads CASSPTSGGQETQYF. The CDR3 nucleotides are TGTGCCAGCAGCCCCACTAGCGGGGGTCAAGAGACCCAGTACTTC.

V is TRBV29-1 and J is TRBJ2-3; no firm D call. This CDR3 is built from 14 residues. The ends were cut back, 1 base at V and 6 bases at J, with 14 bases in the middle. Germline V gives CDR1 SQVTM, CDR2 ANQGSEA. DNA for the CDR3: TGCAGCGTTGAAGCCCCGACGCACACCGATACGCAGTATTTT. Residues: CSVEAPTHTDTQYF.

This clonotype was counted ten times or more. The chain is built from TRBV6-5 and TRBJ2-3; TRBD2 agrees at 7 bases. Germline lookup yields CDR1 MNHEY and CDR2 SVGAGI. The CDR3 is 14 amino acids. V gave up 5 bases and J gave up 1 base; unmatched junction bases: 3. CDR3 DNA: TGTGCCAGCAGTATCCGGGGGGGCACAGATACGCAGTATTTT. Its translation: CASSIRGGTDTQYF.

This clonotype was seen repeatedly, ten times or more. The chain has TRBV14 and TRBJ2-3; 7 bases are a match to TRBD1. The CDR3 is 19 amino acids. V trimming: 3 bases; J trimming: 3 bases; junction bases outside the gene matches: 18. Germline loops: CDR1 SGHDN, CDR2 FVKESK. In DNA form, the CDR3 reads TGTGCCAGCAGCCACCCCAGACAGGGTCTTGGTCTCCCGACAGATACGCAGTATTTT. It translates to CASSHPRQGLGLPTDTQYF.

The V call is TRBV6-2 or TRBV6-3, the J call TRBJ1-2, with D tentatively TRBD1 (6 bases). This CDR3 is built from 15 residues. CDR1 and CDR2 from the germline V gene are MNHEY and SVGEGT. V was cut by 2 bases and J by 7 bases, with 17 bases left in between. In nucleotides, the CDR3 is TGTGCCAGCAGTTACACCCTACAGGGAACGGGTGGCTACACCTTC. As protein: CASSYTLQGTGGYTF.

This clonotype has at least ten counts. The chain couples TRBV12-5 to TRBJ1-3; 7 positions agree with TRBD1. The V gene's germline CDR1 is LGHNT and CDR2 FRNRAP. The CDR3 is made up of 16 amino acids. The V and J ends lost 1 base and 0 bases, in that order; junction bases with no gene match: 3. CDR3: CASGLGDSSSGNTIYF. CDR3 sequence (DNA): TGTGCTAGTGGTTTGGGGGACAGCAGCTCTGGAAACACCATATATTTT.

This clonotype was seen only a few times. This chain uses TRBV7-2 with TRBJ2-1; 10 bases agree with TRBD2. Trimming removed 5 bases from V and 8 bases from J; junction bases left unmatched: 15. This CDR3 has 17 amino acids. Germline V gene lookup returns CDR1 SGHTA and CDR2 FQGNSA. The CDR3 sequence is CASSPQRRAGGGDEQFF. The CDR3 DNA reads TGTGCCAGCAGCCCACAGCGAAGAGCGGGAGGGGGGGATGAGCAGTTCTTC.

In this sample, this clonotype turned up many times. J is TRBJ2-1 and V is TRBV27; tentatively, D is TRBD1 (6 bases). The CDR3 length is 16 residues. The V end was cut by 3 bases, the J end by 4 bases, with 16 bases between. Germline loops: CDR1 MNHEY, CDR2 SMNVEV (reference sequence). CDR3 DNA: TGTGCCAGCAGTTTCTACCCCCCTGGACAGTACAATGAGCAGTTCTTC. This codes for CASSFYPPGQYNEQFF.

This clonotype was detected many times. This chain joins TRBV19 and TRBJ2-1, with TRBD2 matching over 9 bases. Germline trimming cut 0 bases from V and 7 bases from J; bases unmatched to any gene: 16. The CDR3 is 19 amino acids. Germline V CDR1 and CDR2: LNHDA, SQIVND (reference sequence). CDR3 nucleotide sequence: TGTGCCAGTAGTATAGATCGCGCCGGGACTAGCTCAATAGGGAATGAGCAGTTCTTC. Encoded protein: CASSIDRAGTSSIGNEQFF.

This clonotype has ten or more counts. The J gene is TRBJ1-2, the V gene TRBV20-1, with D tentatively TRBD1 (6 bases). CDR1 is DFQATT and CDR2 is SNEGSKA in the germline V gene (reference sequence). V was clipped by 5 bases and J by 8 bases, with 15 bases between them. CDR3 size: 12 residues. Written as DNA, the CDR3 is TGCAGTGCTCCCCGGACAGAGAACGGCTACACCTTC. This encodes CSAPRTENGYTF.

V and J are TRBV9 and TRBJ1-6; a possible D gene is TRBD1 (6 bases). This CDR3 region has 15 residues. V was shortened by 2 bases and J by 7 bases, with 13 bases between the two germline ends. The germline gives CDR1 SGDLS, CDR2 YYNGEE. CDR3 bases: TGTGCCAGCAGCGTTGACGGGGGCCCGAATTCACCCCTCCACTTT. This translates into CASSVDGGPNSPLHF.

This clonotype was recorded at least ten times. The chain joins TRBV11-2 to TRBJ2-1, with TRBD2 matching over 8 bases. The CDR3 contains 15 residues. The germline V gene encodes CDR1 SGHAT and CDR2 FQNNGV. J gave up 7 bases and V 6 bases, and 11 bases lay outside the gene matches. In DNA form, the CDR3 reads TGTGCCAGCAGACCACTTAGCGGGAAGCAGAATGAGCAGTTCTTC. Translated, it gives CASRPLSGKQNEQFF.